This T cell receptor (beta chain) came from a study of cytomegalovirus exposure and HLA in healthy donors. This CDR3 has 12 amino acids. Germline V gene lookup returns CDR1 MNHNS and CDR2 SASEGT. Trimming took 6 bases from V and 7 from J; bases not matched to a gene: 3. It was with 60 Vbeta and 13 Jbeta primers that the PCR ran. Only in-frame clones appear in the TCRdb table, and some are missing; sequencing was by immunoSEQ multiplex PCR. The repertoire holds fewer than 95,000 clones, with roughly 79% as singletons. Specimen: PBMCs. The sequence came from a young man in good health and CMV-seronegative. V and J are TRBV6-1 and TRBJ1-2; 9 nucleotides match TRBD1. This CDR3 reads CASSGQGCGYTF. Written as DNA, the CDR3 is TGTGCCAGCAGCGGACAGGGGTGTGGCTACACCTTC.